This T cell receptor (beta chain) was recovered during a study of blood T cell repertoires in COVID-19. Study context: Samples of COVID-19 (acute and convalescent) were obtained from the United States, Italy and Spain. The cDNA or gDNA used as material had been derived from T cells, B-cell-depleted T cells, or PBMCs.

Original handling: Nucleated cell counts were estimated from reference gene primer amplification. Method: immunoSEQ multiplex PCR; TCRdb's copy keeps in-frame clones and lacks some. V and J calls and clone size follow that table, whereas D and trimming were derived from the DNA. Among 75,000 to 100,000 clones listed, around 82% were seen once. This clone has only a few counts. V was pared by 6 bases and J by 8 bases, with 19 bases between. Germline V gene sequence: CDR1 MNHEY, CDR2 SMNVEV (reference sequence). The CDR3 loop spans 14 amino acids. The clonotype originates from a human donor in a cohort sampled during active COVID-19. The sequenced material came from peripheral blood. The chain employs TRBV27 and TRBJ1-2, with a possible D match to TRBD1 (5 bases). The CDR3 reads CASSGRGAFEGYTF. CDR3 bases: TGTGCCAGCAGCGGGAGAGGGGCCTTTGAGGGCTACACCTTC.